This record concerns one TCR beta chain sequence. V was pared by 6 bases and J by 10 bases, with 21 bases between. The CDR3 is 14 residues long. TCRdb reprocessed the 5' RACE reads via MiXCR and lists one record per CDR3 protein. Among tens of thousands of distinct CDR3 sequences listed, approximately 14% were seen once. This entry is derived from a study of early T cells in non-severe SARS-CoV-2 infection. This chain uses TRBV12-3 or TRBV12-4 with TRBJ2-5, with D perhaps TRBD2 (7 bases). This TCR came from an adult who was a healthcare worker with PCR-confirmed SARS-CoV-2 infection or an uninfected control (not recorded which). Sample: whole blood. The CDR3 coding sequence is TGTGCCAGCAGCGGGGGGCGGCGGGACGAGCGCCAGTACTTC. Its protein is CASSGGRRDERQYF.